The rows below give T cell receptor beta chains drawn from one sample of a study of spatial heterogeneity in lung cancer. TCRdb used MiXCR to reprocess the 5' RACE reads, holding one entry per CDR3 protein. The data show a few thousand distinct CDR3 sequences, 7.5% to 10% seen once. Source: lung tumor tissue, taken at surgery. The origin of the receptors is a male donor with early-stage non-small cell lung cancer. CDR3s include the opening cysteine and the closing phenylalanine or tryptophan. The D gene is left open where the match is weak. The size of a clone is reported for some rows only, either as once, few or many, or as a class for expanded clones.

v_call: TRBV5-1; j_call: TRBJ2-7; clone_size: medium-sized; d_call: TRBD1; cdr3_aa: CASSSGTGDEQYF; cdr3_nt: TGCGCCAGCAGCAGCGGGACAGGGGATGAGCAGTACTTC
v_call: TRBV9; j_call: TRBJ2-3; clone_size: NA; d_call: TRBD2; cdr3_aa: CASSGGLAGVSDTQYF; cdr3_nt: TGTGCCAGCAGCGGGGGACTAGCGGGAGTTTCAGATACGCAGTATTTT
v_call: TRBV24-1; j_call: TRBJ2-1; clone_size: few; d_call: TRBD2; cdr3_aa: CATGLAGLNEQFF; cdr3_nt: TGTGCCACCGGGTTAGCGGGACTCAATGAGCAGTTCTTC
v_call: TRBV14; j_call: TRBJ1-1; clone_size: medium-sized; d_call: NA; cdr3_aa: CASSQDRATGAFF; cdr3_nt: TGTGCCAGCAGCCAAGATCGGGCGACTGGGGCTTTCTTT
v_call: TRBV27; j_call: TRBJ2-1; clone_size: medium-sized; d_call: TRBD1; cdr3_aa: CASSLGQLSNEQFF; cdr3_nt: TGTGCCAGCAGTCTGGGACAGTTATCCAATGAGCAGTTCTTC
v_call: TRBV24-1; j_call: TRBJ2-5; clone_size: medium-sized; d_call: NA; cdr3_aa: CATSSGNSWTQYF; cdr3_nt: TGTGCCACCAGTTCAGGGAATTCGTGGACCCAGTACTTC
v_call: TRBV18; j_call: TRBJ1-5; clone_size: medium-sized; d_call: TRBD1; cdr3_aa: CASSQGQGDYQPQHF; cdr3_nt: TGTGCCAGCTCACAAGGACAGGGGGATTATCAGCCCCAGCATTTT
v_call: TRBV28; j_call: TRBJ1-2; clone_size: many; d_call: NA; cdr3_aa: CASSQQGYGYTF; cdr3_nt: TGTGCCAGCAGTCAACAGGGTTACGGCTACACCTTC
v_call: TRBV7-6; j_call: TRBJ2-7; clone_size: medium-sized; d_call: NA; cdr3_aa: CASSLEAYIDEQYF; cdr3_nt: TGTGCCAGCAGCTTAGAGGCCTACATTGACGAGCAGTACTTC
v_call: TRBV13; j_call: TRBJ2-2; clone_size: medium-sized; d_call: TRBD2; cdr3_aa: CASRPTKRGEGTGELFF; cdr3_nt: TGTGCCAGCAGGCCGACCAAGCGGGGAGAGGGCACCGGGGAGCTGTTTTTT
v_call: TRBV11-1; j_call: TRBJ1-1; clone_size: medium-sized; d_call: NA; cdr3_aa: CASSLTEGTEAFF; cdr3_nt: TGTGCCAGCTCTTTGACCGAGGGGACTGAAGCTTTCTTT
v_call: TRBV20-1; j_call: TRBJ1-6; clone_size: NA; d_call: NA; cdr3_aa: CSARVREGYNSPLHF; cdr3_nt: TGCAGTGCTAGAGTTCGGGAGGGCTATAATTCACCCCTCCACTTT
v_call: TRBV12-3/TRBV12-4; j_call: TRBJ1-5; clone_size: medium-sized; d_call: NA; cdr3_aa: CASSPAVWASNQPQHF; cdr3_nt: TGTGCCAGCAGCCCAGCGGTATGGGCTAGCAATCAGCCCCAGCATTTT
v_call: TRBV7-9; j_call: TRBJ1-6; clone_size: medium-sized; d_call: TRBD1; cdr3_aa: CASSLDRADSPLHF; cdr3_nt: TGTGCCAGCAGCCTGGACAGGGCGGATTCACCCCTCCACTTT
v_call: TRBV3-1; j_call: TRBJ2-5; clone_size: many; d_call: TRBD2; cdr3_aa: CASSRTRGTETQYF; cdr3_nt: TGTGCCAGCAGCCGGACTAGAGGCACAGAGACCCAGTACTTC
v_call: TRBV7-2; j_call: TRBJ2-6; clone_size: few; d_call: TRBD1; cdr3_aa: CASSLDRSGANVLTF; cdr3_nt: TGTGCCAGCAGCTTGGACAGGTCTGGGGCCAACGTCCTGACTTTC
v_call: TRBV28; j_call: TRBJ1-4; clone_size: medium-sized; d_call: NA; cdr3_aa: CASSFRGRGPTNEKLFF; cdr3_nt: TGTGCCAGCAGTTTCCGGGGCAGGGGACCAACTAATGAAAAACTGTTTTTT
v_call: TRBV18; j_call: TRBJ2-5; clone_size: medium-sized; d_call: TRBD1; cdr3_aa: CASSLRQGLEETQYF; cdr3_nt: TGTGCCAGCTCACTCCGACAGGGGCTAGAAGAGACCCAGTACTTC
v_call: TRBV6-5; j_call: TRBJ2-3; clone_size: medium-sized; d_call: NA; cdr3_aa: CASSLPGTDTQYF; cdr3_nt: TGTGCCAGCAGCCTTCCAGGCACAGATACGCAGTATTTT
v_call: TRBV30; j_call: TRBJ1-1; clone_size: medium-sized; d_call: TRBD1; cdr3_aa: CAWSVPRGRGNTEAFF; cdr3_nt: TGTGCCTGGAGTGTACCCAGGGGGCGAGGGAACACTGAAGCTTTCTTT
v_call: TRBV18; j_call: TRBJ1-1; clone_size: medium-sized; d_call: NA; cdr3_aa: CASSLQSPPEAFF; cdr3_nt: TGTGCCAGCTCACTACAAAGCCCCCCTGAAGCTTTCTTT
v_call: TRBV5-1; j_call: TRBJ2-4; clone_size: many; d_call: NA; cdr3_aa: CASSLERSGLYGIQYF; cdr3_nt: TGCGCCAGCAGCTTGGAGCGCTCGGGGCTCTATGGCATTCAGTACTTC
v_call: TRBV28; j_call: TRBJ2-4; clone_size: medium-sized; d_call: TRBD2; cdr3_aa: CAWGEGWTKNIQYF; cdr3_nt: TGTGCCTGGGGGGAGGGTTGGACCAAAAACATTCAGTACTTC
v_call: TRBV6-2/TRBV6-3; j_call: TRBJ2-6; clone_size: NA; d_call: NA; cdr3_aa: CASSWRGTVTGANVLTF; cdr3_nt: TGTGCCAGCAGTTGGCGAGGGACCGTTACTGGGGCCAACGTCCTGACTTTC
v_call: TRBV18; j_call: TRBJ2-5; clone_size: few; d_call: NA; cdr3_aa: CASSPPGSRVQETQYF; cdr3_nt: TGTGCCAGCTCACCACCCGGGAGCAGGGTACAAGAGACCCAGTACTTC
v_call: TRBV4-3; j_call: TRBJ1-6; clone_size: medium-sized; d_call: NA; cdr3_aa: CASSQDVGATYNSPLHF; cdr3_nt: TGCGCCAGCAGCCAAGACGTGGGGGCCACCTATAATTCACCCCTCCACTTT
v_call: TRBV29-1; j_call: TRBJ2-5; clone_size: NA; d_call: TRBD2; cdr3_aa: CSVDRLAGRETQYF; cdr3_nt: TGCAGCGTTGACAGGCTAGCGGGGAGAGAGACCCAGTACTTC
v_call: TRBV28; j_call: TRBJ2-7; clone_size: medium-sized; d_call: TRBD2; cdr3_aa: CASSPSGLYEQYF; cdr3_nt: TGTGCCAGCAGCCCTAGCGGGTTATACGAGCAGTACTTC
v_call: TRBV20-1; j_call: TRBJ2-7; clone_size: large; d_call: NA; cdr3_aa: CSARIVGVRYEQYF; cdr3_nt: TGCAGTGCTAGAATTGTGGGAGTCCGTTACGAGCAGTACTTC
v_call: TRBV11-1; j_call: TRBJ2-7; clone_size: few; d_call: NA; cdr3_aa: CASSSRLDGEQYF; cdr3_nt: TGTGCCAGCAGCTCCAGACTGGACGGCGAGCAGTACTTC
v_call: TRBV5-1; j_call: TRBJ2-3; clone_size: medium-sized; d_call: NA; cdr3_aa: CASSLRGGAGDTQYF; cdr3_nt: TGCGCCAGCAGCCTACGGGGCGGGGCGGGAGATACGCAGTATTTT
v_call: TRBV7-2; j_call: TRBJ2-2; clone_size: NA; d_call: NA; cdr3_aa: CASSSQGFNTGELFF; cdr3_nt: TGTGCCAGCAGCTCCCAAGGGTTTAACACCGGGGAGCTGTTTTTT
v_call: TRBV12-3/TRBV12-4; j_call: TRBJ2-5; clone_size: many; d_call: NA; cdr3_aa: CASSLDRVTQYF; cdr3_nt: TGTGCCAGCAGTTTAGACCGGGTGACCCAGTACTTC
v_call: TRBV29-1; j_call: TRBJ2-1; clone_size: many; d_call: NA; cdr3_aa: CSASGQGTYNEQFF; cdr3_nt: TGCAGCGCATCAGGGCAGGGGACTTACAATGAGCAGTTCTTC
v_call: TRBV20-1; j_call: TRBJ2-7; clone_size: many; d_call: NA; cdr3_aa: CSAPRPTGTPEQYF; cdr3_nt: TGCAGTGCTCCTAGACCCACCGGTACTCCCGAGCAGTACTTC
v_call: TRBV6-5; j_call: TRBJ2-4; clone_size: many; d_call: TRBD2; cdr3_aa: CASSYGLGGAKNIQYF; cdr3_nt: TGTGCCAGCAGTTACGGTTTGGGGGGGGCCAAAAACATTCAGTACTTC
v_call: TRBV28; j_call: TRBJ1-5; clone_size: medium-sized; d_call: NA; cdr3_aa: CASSSRLSYSNQPQHF; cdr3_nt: TGTGCCAGCAGTTCCAGACTTTCCTATAGCAATCAGCCCCAGCATTTT
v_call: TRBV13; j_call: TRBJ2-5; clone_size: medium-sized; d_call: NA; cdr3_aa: CASSRDQETQYF; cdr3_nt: TGTGCCAGCAGCCGAGACCAAGAGACCCAGTACTTC
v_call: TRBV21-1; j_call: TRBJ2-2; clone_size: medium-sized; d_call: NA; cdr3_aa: CASSSHQGRYTGELFF; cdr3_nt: TGTGCCAGCAGCAGTCATCAAGGTCGATACACCGGGGAGCTGTTTTTT
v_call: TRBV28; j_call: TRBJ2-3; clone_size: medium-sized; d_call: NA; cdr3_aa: CASSHRVALDTQYF; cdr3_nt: TGTGCCAGCAGTCACAGGGTGGCTTTAGATACGCAGTATTTT
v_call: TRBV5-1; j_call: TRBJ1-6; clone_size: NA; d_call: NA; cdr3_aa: CASSFLTASLDSPLHF; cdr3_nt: TGCGCCAGCAGCTTTCTAACAGCTTCATTGGATTCACCCCTCCACTTT
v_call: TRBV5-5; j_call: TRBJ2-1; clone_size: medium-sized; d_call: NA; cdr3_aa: CASSYDWLNEQFF; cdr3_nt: TGTGCCAGCAGCTACGACTGGCTCAATGAGCAGTTCTTC
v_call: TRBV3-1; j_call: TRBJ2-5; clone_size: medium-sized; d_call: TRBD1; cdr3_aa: CASSQTTGGAGETQYF; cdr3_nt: TGTGCCAGCAGCCAAACAACAGGGGGCGCGGGAGAGACCCAGTACTTC
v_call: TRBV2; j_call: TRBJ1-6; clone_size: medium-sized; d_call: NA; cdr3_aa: CASSVEQGGSPLHF; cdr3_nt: TGTGCCAGCAGTGTTGAACAGGGAGGTTCACCCCTCCACTTT
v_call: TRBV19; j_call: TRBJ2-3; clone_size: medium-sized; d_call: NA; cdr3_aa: CASSILGIGTDTQYF; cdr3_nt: TGTGCCAGTAGTATACTAGGGATTGGAACAGATACGCAGTATTTT
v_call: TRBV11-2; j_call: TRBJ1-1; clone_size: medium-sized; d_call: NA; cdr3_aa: CASSLKRQPTEAFF; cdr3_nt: TGTGCCAGCAGCCTAAAGCGACAGCCCACTGAAGCTTTCTTT
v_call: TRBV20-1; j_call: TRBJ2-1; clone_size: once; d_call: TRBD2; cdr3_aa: CSAISSGSSHNEQFF; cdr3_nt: TGCAGTGCAATTTCTAGCGGGAGTTCCCACAATGAGCAGTTCTTC